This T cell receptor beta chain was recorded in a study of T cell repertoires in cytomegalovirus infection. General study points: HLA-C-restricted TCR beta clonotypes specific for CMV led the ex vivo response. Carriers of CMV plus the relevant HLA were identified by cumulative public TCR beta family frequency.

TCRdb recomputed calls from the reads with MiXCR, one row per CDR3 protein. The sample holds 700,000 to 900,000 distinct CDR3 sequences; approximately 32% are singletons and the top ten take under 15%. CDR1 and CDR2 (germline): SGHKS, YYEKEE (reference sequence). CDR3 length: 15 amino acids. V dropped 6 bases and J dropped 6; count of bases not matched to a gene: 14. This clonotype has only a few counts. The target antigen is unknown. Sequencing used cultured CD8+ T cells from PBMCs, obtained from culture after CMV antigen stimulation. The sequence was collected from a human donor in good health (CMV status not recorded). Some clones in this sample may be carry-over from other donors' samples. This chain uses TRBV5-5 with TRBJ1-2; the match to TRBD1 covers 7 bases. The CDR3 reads CASTPARDRRDGYTF. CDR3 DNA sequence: TGTGCCAGCACCCCCGCTCGGGACAGAAGAGATGGCTACACCTTC. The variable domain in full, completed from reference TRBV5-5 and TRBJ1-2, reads DAGVTQSPTHLIKTRGQQVTLRCSPISGHKSVSWYQQVLGQGPQFIFQYYEKEERGRGNFPDRFSARQFPNYSSELNVNALLLGDSALYLCASTPARDRRDGYTFGSGTRLTVV.